This is a list of T cell receptor beta chains from one sample in a study of PD-1 blockade in classical Hodgkin lymphoma. TCRdb's table, derived via immunoSEQ multiplex PCR, lists solely in-frame clones and lacks some. The data show tens of thousands of clones, around three quarters seen once. Sequenced material: peripheral blood mononuclear cells (PBMCs), taken before the second cycle of nivolumab. The receptors derive from a human donor with classical Hodgkin lymphoma. CDR3s leave out the opening cysteine and the closing phenylalanine or tryptophan.

v_call cdr3_aa
TRBV29-1 SVDGGLASSYEQY
TRBV19 ASSGSGGQETQY
TRBV5-8 ASSFGNLGEKLF
TRBV11-2 ASSLTRNTEAF
TRBV28 ASSTGGLNTEAF
TRBV27 ASKLRDEEAEAF
TRBV9 ASSAHRGQYGYT
TRBV7-6 ASSPGGGGVSYEQY
TRBV6-8 ASSHGGAQY
TRBV5-5 ASSLEIRGTMEKLF
TRBV27 ASSVTVSGANVLT
TRBV11-2 ASSLGQGVNAF
TRBV19 ASSILSQAGNTIY
TRBV19 ASRQTVLNTEAF
TRBV7-2 ASSSGLAGGPRNEQY
TRBV7-2 ASSLLSGAQETQY